This T cell receptor beta chain was identified during a study of shared clonotypes between healthy human individuals. About the study: Two female and a few male donors aged 18 to 49 were enrolled. Findings and caveats of the study: Blood was the only sampled material, and tissue repertoires likely differ. With few donors, the genetic and exposure-history diversity represented was limited.

Samples underwent the assay at deep level. Assay used: immunoSEQ multiplex PCR; TCRdb lists only in-frame clones, some missing. The repertoire holds 800,000 to 1,200,000 clones, with about 84% as singletons. On this clone itself: What it recognizes is unknown.

The CDR3 loop spans 15 amino acids. The germline V and J ends were trimmed by 11 bases and 0 bases, with 18 bases remaining between them. Germline lookup yields CDR1 MDHEN and CDR2 SYDVKM. The J gene is TRBJ2-3, the V gene TRBV28; D perhaps matches TRBD1 (5 bases). The sequence was collected from a man aged 18-30 years in good health. Some clones in this sample may be carry-over from other donors' samples. Sequenced material: memory CD4+ T cells from PBMCs. Indicated subset: CD45RA-negative fraction. For the CDR3, the DNA is TGTGCCGGATCAGGGTTAGCAGAGAGCACAGATACGCAGTATTTT. Translating it yields CAGSGLAESTDTQYF. Supplemented by reference TRBV28 and TRBJ2-3, the full variable domain reads DVKVTQSSRYLVKRTGEKVFLECVQDMDHENMFWYRQDPGLGLRLIYFSYDVKMKEKGDIPEGYSVSREKKERFSLILESASTNQTSMYLCAGSGLAESTDTQYFGPGTRLTVL.